The 6 T cell receptor beta chains below come from one sample, sequenced in a study of cytomegalovirus exposure and HLA in healthy donors. The PCR employed 60 Vbeta primers together with 13 Jbeta primers. The assay was immunoSEQ multiplex PCR, and TCRdb's table has in-frame clones only and misses some. The sample yields around 130,000 clones, 6.5% to 9.5% seen once. Sequencing was carried out using PBMCs. These receptors all come from a woman aged 40 to 50 in good health and CMV-seropositive.

V gene TRBV2 combines with J gene TRBJ2-7; TRBD2 matches 13 bases. Unmatched junction bases numbered 4, after V lost 9 bases and J lost 2 bases. Germline lookup yields CDR1 SNHLY and CDR2 FYNNEI. The CDR3 runs to 14 residues. The CDR3 loop is CASRLAGGPYEQYF. The CDR3, as DNA: TGTGCCAGTCGACTAGCGGGGGGACCCTACGAGCAGTACTTC.

The V and J genes are TRBV6-1 and TRBJ2-1, with 9 bases aligning to TRBD2. The CDR3 totals 15 residues. The V and J ends lost 1 base and 7 bases, in that order; junction bases with no gene match: 5. Germline assignment: CDR1 MNHNS and CDR2 SASEGT. The CDR3 DNA reads as TGTGCCAGCAGTGAAGGCGGGGGGGCCTTTAATGAGCAGTTCTTC. This encodes CASSEGGGAFNEQFF.

This clone was recorded many times. The V gene is TRBV5-1, the J gene TRBJ2-3, with 7 bases matching TRBD1. Germline CDR1 SGHRS, CDR2 YFSETQ. CDR3 length: 14 residues. V was clipped by 4 bases and J by 8 bases; unmatched bases: 10. CDR3 bases: TGCGCCAGCAGCAAAGGGACAGATCGAAGTACGCAGTATTTT. This codes for CASSKGTDRSTQYF.

This chain uses TRBV9 with TRBJ1-2; D is ambiguous. Germline CDR1 SGDLS, CDR2 YYNGEE. V lost 1 base to trimming and J lost 7 bases, with 11 bases between them. The CDR3 covers 13 residues. This CDR3 reads CASSVSDIGGYTF. The CDR3 DNA reads TGTGCCAGCAGCGTAAGTGACATAGGTGGCTACACCTTC. Variable domain in full (rest from reference TRBV9 and TRBJ1-2): DSGVTQTPKHLITATGQRVTLRCSPRSGDLSVYWYQQSLDQGLQFLIQYYNGEERAKGNILERFSAQQFPDLHSELNLSSLELGDSALYFCASSVSDIGGYTFGSGTRLTVV.

The chain uses TRBV7-9 and TRBJ1-4, with D hard to call. The V end was cut by 0 bases, the J end by 6 bases, with 5 bases between. CDR1 is SEHNR, CDR2 FQNEAQ, per germline (reference sequence). This CDR3 region has 13 residues. The CDR3 spells CASSLATDEKLFF. In DNA, the CDR3 is TGTGCCAGCAGCTTAGCTACTGATGAAAAACTGTTTTTT.

This clone was detected a few times. The chain couples TRBV5-5 to TRBJ2-1; D may be TRBD2 (6 bases). Germline V lookup: CDR1 SGHKS, CDR2 YYEKEE (reference sequence). V was pared by 1 base and J by 1 base, with 15 bases between. This CDR3 has 17 amino acids. This chain's CDR3 is CASSLSPGRSSYNEQFF. In DNA form, the CDR3 reads TGTGCCAGCAGCTTGTCGCCGGGGAGGAGTTCCTACAATGAGCAGTTCTTC. The entire variable domain, with the rest obtained from reference TRBV5-5 and TRBJ2-1, is as follows: DAGVTQSPTHLIKTRGQQVTLRCSPISGHKSVSWYQQVLGQGPQFIFQYYEKEERGRGNFPDRFSARQFPNYSSELNVNALLLGDSALYLCASSLSPGRSSYNEQFFGPGTRLTVL.